This TCR beta chain was captured in a study of CD8 T cells in ankylosing spondylitis. This clonotype was detected a few times. Its specificity is unknown. Study-wide points: For ankylosing spondylitis blood, a TCR beta motif of seven to nine highly homologous variants appeared characteristic. In peripheral blood, disease-linked CD8+ clones occurred at relatively low frequencies. Earlier reports found some motif variants in synovial fluid and blood in reactive arthritis.

Generation of TCR beta libraries employed quantitative 5'-RACE incorporating molecular barcodes. MiXCR was run by TCRdb on the 5' RACE reads, yielding one entry per CDR3 protein. The sample holds a few hundred thousand distinct CDR3 sequences, over 15% seen once. The CDR3 runs to 16 residues. Between the trimmed V and J ends, which lost 4 bases and 0 bases, there was a span of 18 bases. The V gene's germline CDR1 is SQVTM and CDR2 ANQGSEA. Source material: blood, either unsorted or a sorted T cell fraction (not recorded which). V and J are TRBV29-1 and TRBJ2-5; D gene ambiguous. The clonotype comes from a male donor with ankylosing spondylitis or in good health (not recorded which). CDR3: CSVVEVRSANQETQYF. CDR3 bases: TGCAGCGTTGTTGAGGTCAGGTCGGCCAACCAAGAGACCCAGTACTTC.